The subject of this entry is one TCR beta chain. CDR1 is SEHNR, CDR2 FQNEAQ, per germline (reference sequence). This CDR3 comprises 15 residues. J was trimmed by 7 bases and V by 6 bases; bases with no gene match: 13. Construction of the TCRbeta library involved unique molecular identifiers. TCRdb re-derived calls from the PCR reads in MiXCR, one entry per CDR3 protein. In the table there are 450,000 to 600,000 distinct CDR3 sequences, approximately 30% of which are singletons. The source of the sample is a study of T-cell reconstitution after alpha-beta-depleted transplantation in children. The chain employs TRBV7-9 and TRBJ2-7; 9 bases are a match to TRBD1. The sample in question was PBMCs from the stem cell graft donor, obtained from the stem cell graft. This sequence was found in a human donor who donated a stem cell graft to a child with aplastic anemia. The CDR3 sequence is CASSHGGQGIEEQYF. The CDR3 DNA reads TGTGCCAGCAGTCATGGGGGACAGGGCATAGAGGAGCAGTACTTC.